The entry below gives a single T cell receptor beta chain sequence along with its context. The entry originates in a study of OX40 agonist ivuxolimab in advanced cancers. Germline-derived CDR1 and CDR2 are SGHNT and YENEEA. The CDR3 has 13 amino acids. Between the trimmed V and J ends, which lost 3 bases and 1 base, there was a span of 6 bases. Only in-frame clones appear in the TCRdb table, and some are missing; sequencing was by immunoSEQ multiplex PCR. The sample includes about 61,000 clones, 85% to 90% of them seen just once. V and J are TRBV11-3 and TRBJ1-1, with TRBD1 as a possible D gene (5 bases). This TCR was recovered from an adult with an advanced solid tumor such as melanoma, head and neck, liver or kidney cancer. This specimen was CD4+ or CD8+ T cells sorted from blood, taken in a trial of the OX40 agonist ivuxolimab. CDR3: CASSFQGNTEAFF. The CDR3, as DNA: TGTGCCAGCAGCTTCCAGGGGAACACTGAAGCTTTCTTT. Combining the CDR3 with reference TRBV11-3 and TRBJ1-1 gives the whole variable domain EAGVVQSPRYKIIEKKQPVAFWCNPISGHNTLYWYLQNLGQGPELLIRYENEEAVDDSQLPKDRFSAERLKGVDSTLKIQPAELGDSAVYLCASSFQGNTEAFFGQGTRLTVV.